The rows below give T cell receptor beta chains drawn from one sample of a study of shared clonotypes between healthy human individuals. TCRdb keeps only in-frame clones here, not all; method: immunoSEQ multiplex PCR. The data hold more than 2 million clones, with 90% to 97% observed a single time. Sequencing was done on a sample of naive CD4+ T cells sorted from blood. All receptors derive from a man between 18 and 29 years old in good health. Each CDR3 is given with its conserved first and last residue. The D gene is left open where the match is weak. Rows give clone size only sometimes, using once, few, many, or a class for an expanded clone.

DNA: TGTGCCAGCAGCTTGGGGACTAGCGGAACAGATACGCAGTATTTT
CDR3: CASSLGTSGTDTQYF
size: once
J: TRBJ2-3
V: TRBV5-4
D: TRBD2

DNA: TGTGCCTGGAGTGTTGGACAGGGCAGGTCCTACGAGCAGTACTTC
CDR3: CAWSVGQGRSYEQYF
size: NA
J: TRBJ2-7
V: TRBV30
D: TRBD1

DNA: TGTGCCAGCAGCTTAAACTCCGGGGGGATCACTGAAGCTTTCTTT
CDR3: CASSLNSGGITEAFF
size: NA
J: TRBJ1-1
V: TRBV7-8
D: NA

DNA: TGTGCCAGCAGCTTTACTAGCGGGGAAATCTACGAGCAGTACTTC
CDR3: CASSFTSGEIYEQYF
size: once
J: TRBJ2-7
V: TRBV7-9
D: TRBD2

DNA: TGCGCCAGCAGCGCCGACGGACAGGGCCCCCAAGAGACCCAGTACTTC
CDR3: CASSADGQGPQETQYF
size: NA
J: TRBJ2-5
V: TRBV5-1
D: TRBD1

DNA: TGTGCCAGCAGCCTGGGAGAGGTGGAGCAGTTCTTC
CDR3: CASSLGEVEQFF
size: NA
J: TRBJ2-1
V: TRBV5-4
D: NA

DNA: TGTGCCATCAGTGCCAGGGGCGGCGAGACCCAGTACTTC
CDR3: CAISARGGETQYF
size: NA
J: TRBJ2-5
V: TRBV10-3
D: NA

DNA: TGTGCCAGCAGCTTGGCAGGGGGCGAAGAGACCCAGTACTTC
CDR3: CASSLAGGEETQYF
size: NA
J: TRBJ2-5
V: TRBV5-4
D: TRBD1

DNA: TGTGCCAGCTCACGGGATTCGCTCTACCAAGAGACCCAGTACTTC
CDR3: CASSRDSLYQETQYF
size: NA
J: TRBJ2-5
V: TRBV18
D: NA

DNA: TGTGCCAGCAGCTTAGGGACAGTCTCTGGAAACACCATATATTTT
CDR3: CASSLGTVSGNTIYF
size: NA
J: TRBJ1-3
V: TRBV5-4
D: TRBD1

DNA: TGTGCCAGCAGGAGGACTAGCGGGGGGTCCACCGGGGAGCTGTTTTTT
CDR3: CASRRTSGGSTGELFF
size: once
J: TRBJ2-2
V: TRBV28
D: TRBD2

DNA: TGTGCCTGGAGTGTACTGAGGGGGCGAGAGACCCAGTACTTC
CDR3: CAWSVLRGRETQYF
size: NA
J: TRBJ2-5
V: TRBV30
D: TRBD1

DNA: TGTGCCAGCAGCCCGATAAATCAGCCCCAGCATTTT
CDR3: CASSPINQPQHF
size: NA
J: TRBJ1-5
V: TRBV2
D: NA

DNA: TGTGCCAGTAGTACCACGTCGGGGGCAGAGCAGTACTTC
CDR3: CASSTTSGAEQYF
size: NA
J: TRBJ2-7
V: TRBV19
D: NA